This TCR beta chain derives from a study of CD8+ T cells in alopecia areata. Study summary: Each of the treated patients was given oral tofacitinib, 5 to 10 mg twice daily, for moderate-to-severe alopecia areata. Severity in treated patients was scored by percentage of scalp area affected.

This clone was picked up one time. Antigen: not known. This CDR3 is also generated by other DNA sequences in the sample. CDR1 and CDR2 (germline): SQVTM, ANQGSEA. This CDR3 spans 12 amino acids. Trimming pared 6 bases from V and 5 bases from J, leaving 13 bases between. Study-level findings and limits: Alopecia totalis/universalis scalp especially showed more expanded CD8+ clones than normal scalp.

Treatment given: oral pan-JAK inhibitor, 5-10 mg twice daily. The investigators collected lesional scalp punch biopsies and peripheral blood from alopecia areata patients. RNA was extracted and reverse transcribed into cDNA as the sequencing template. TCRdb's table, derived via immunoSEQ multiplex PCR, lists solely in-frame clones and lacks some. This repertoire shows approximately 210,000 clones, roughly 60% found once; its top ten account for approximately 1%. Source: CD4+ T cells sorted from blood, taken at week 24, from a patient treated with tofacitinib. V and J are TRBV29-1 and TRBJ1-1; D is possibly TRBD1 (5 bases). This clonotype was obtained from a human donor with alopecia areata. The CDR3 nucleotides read TGCAGCGTAAACGGGGGTAGGACTGAAGCTTTCTTT. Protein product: CSVNGGRTEAFF.